The next 26 T cell receptor beta chains were all read from a single sample in a study of CD8+CD57+ T cells in acquired aplastic anemia. The patients chosen for sequencing had shown expansion of CD8+CD57+ cells (detected by flow cytometry). The TCR beta profiling, which covered VDJ combination and CDR3 sequence, was carried out using genomic DNA as the template. TCRdb processed the reads anew with MiXCR; each CDR3 protein has one entry. The table shows hundreds of thousands of distinct CDR3 sequences, with around 30% occurring only once. Sequenced: sorted CD4+, CD8+, or CD8+CD57+ T cells (not recorded which) from PBMCs. The receptors were sampled from a human donor with aplastic anemia.

This clonotype appeared many times. CDR3 sequence: CASSIRGPGGVQYF. The DNA of the CDR3 is TGTGCCAGTAGTATAAGAGGGCCAGGGGGCGTGCAGTACTTC. The J gene is TRBJ2-7, the V gene TRBV19; 8 bases are a match to TRBD1. Trimming took 2 bases from V and 9 from J; bases not matched to a gene: 9. CDR3 length: 14 residues. The germline V gene encodes CDR1 LNHDA and CDR2 SQIVND (reference sequence).

V is TRBV2 and J is TRBJ2-5, with D unresolved. Trimming took off 6 bases at V and 5 bases at J, with 7 bases between the two ends. Germline CDR1 and CDR2: SNHLY and FYNNEI. The CDR3 is made up of 11 amino acids. The CDR3 spells CASRLAETQYF. Here the CDR3 DNA reads TGTGCCAGCAGGCTGGCGGAGACCCAGTACTTC.

This clonotype was seen only a few times. The chain recombines TRBV6-1 with TRBJ1-6; D gene unclear. Trimming removed 6 bases at V and 7 bases at J, with 16 bases between. CDR3 length equals 15 residues. Germline V lookup: CDR1 MNHNS, CDR2 SASEGT. The CDR3 loop reads CASSLAGLTNSPLHF. CDR3 coding DNA: TGTGCCAGCAGCTTAGCCGGGCTTACAAATTCACCCCTCCACTTT.

The gene calls are TRBV6-2 or TRBV6-3 and TRBJ2-7, with TRBD1 as a possible D gene (5 bases). This CDR3 spans 11 amino acids. Germline V CDR1 and CDR2: MNHEY, SVGEGT. V was shortened by 10 bases and J by 4 bases, with 11 bases between the two germline ends. CDR3 nucleotide sequence: TGTGCCACTCACCAGGGTTACGAGCAGTACTTC. It yields the protein CATHQGYEQYF.

The chain couples TRBV7-2 to TRBJ2-5; 8 bases are shared with TRBD2. The CDR3 length is 16 residues. CDR1 is SGHTA and CDR2 is FQGNSA in the germline V gene. V shed 0 bases and J 7 bases; nucleotides not matched to a gene: 10. The CDR3 region has the DNA TGTGCCAGCAGCTTAGCCCGAGGTAGCGGGATTGGGACCCAGTACTTC. Its protein product is CASSLARGSGIGTQYF.

This clonotype has a handful of counts. The chain joins TRBV5-1 to TRBJ1-3; D unresolved. Trimming pared 0 bases from V and 0 bases from J, leaving 7 bases between. Germline V gene sequence: CDR1 SGHRS, CDR2 YFSETQ. The CDR3 runs 15 residues. For the CDR3, the DNA is TGCGCCAGCAGCTTGGGAACAAGCTCTGGAAACACCATATATTTT. Translating it yields CASSLGTSSGNTIYF.

This clonotype was seen many times. The J gene is TRBJ1-1, the V gene TRBV10-3; D remains unclear. Per the germline V gene, CDR1 is ENHRY and CDR2 is SYGVKD. There are 14 residues in the CDR3. Trimming cost V 2 bases and J 1 base, with 8 bases left between them. The CDR3 DNA sequence: TGTGCCATCAGTGAGAACCGGGAGAACACTGAAGCTTTCTTT. Translated: CAISENRENTEAFF.

This clonotype showed up many times. The chain is built from TRBV9 and TRBJ2-3; D ambiguous. Germline V CDR1 and CDR2: SGDLS, YYNGEE. CDR3 size: 12 residues. The ends were cut back, 0 bases at V and 4 bases at J, with 3 bases in the middle. The CDR3 protein is CASSVGADTQYF. The DNA for the CDR3 is TGTGCCAGCAGCGTAGGTGCAGATACGCAGTATTTT.

This rearrangement joins TRBV15 to TRBJ1-1; 8 bases fit TRBD1. The CDR3 has 16 amino acids. V trimming: 0 bases; J trimming: 6 bases; junction bases outside the gene matches: 9. CDR1 is LNHNV and CDR2 is YYDKDF in the germline V gene (reference sequence). The CDR3 DNA follows: TGTGCCACCAGCAGAGACGCCCCCCAGGGGGCGGCTGAAGCTTTCTTT. Its translation: CATSRDAPQGAAEAFF.

As concerns this clonotype: The junction and the germline gene differ at one end; a read error may be behind it. This chain links TRBV7-9 with TRBJ1-2; 7 nucleotides agree with TRBD1. The V gene's germline CDR1 is SEHNR and CDR2 FQNEAQ (reference sequence). The CDR3 sequence is 14 residues long. Here the CDR3 reads CASRPGQTFSGCTF. Here the CDR3 DNA reads TGTGCCAGCAGACCGGGACAGACTTTTAGTGGCTGCACCTTC. Variable domain in full (rest from reference TRBV7-9 and TRBJ1-2): DTGVSQNPRHKITKRGQNVTFRCDPISEHNRLYWYRQTLGQGPEFLTYFQNEAQLEKSRLLSDRFSAERPKGSFSTLEIQRTEQGDSAMYLCASRPGQTFSGCTFGSGTRLTVV.

The gene calls are TRBV11-2 and TRBJ2-1, with 10 bases lining up with TRBD2. The CDR3 is 17 amino acids. Germline trimming cut 5 bases from V and 7 bases from J; bases unmatched to any gene: 14. The germline gives CDR1 SGHAT, CDR2 FQNNGV. The DNA of the CDR3 is TGTGCCAGCAGCCCAAGGGGTGCCAAGCGGGAGGGGAATGAGCAGTTCTTC. This codes for CASSPRGAKREGNEQFF.

The CDR3 loop is CSARETGDEQYF. Written as DNA, the CDR3 is TGCAGTGCTAGAGAAACAGGGGACGAGCAGTACTTC. The chain combines TRBV20-1 with TRBJ2-7; the match to TRBD1 covers 7 bases. CDR3 size: 12 residues. J lost 5 bases, V lost 0 bases, and 1 base had no gene match. The germline V gene encodes CDR1 DFQATT and CDR2 SNEGSKA (reference sequence).

This clonotype was observed a handful of times. The V gene is TRBV25-1, the J gene TRBJ1-2; no reliable D call. There are 11 residues in the CDR3. Trimming cost V 9 bases and J 4 bases, with 9 bases left between them. Germline V gives CDR1 MGHDK, CDR2 SYGVNS. CDR3 nucleotides: TGTGCCAGTGCGACGGGCTATGGCTACACCTTC. The encoded protein is CASATGYGYTF.

Details on this clonotype: Since a much larger clone is just one base distant, this may be a read error. The chain employs TRBV6-1 and TRBJ1-5, with D perhaps TRBD1 (5 bases). The end of the DNA fits TRBJ2-3 better, so the J call may be wrong. Germline V lookup: CDR1 MNHNS, CDR2 SASEGT. The length of the CDR3 is 13 residues. CDR3 region: CASQGNSNQPQYF. CDR3 bases: TGTGCCAGCCAGGGAAATAGCAATCAGCCCCAGTATTTT.

This clonotype was counted once. The V call is TRBV20-1, the J call TRBJ2-7, with 10 bases that match TRBD1. Germline CDR1 reads DFQATT; CDR2 reads SNEGSKA (reference sequence). This CDR3 has 14 residues. The trim removed 4 bases at V and 5 bases at J, leaving 8 bases unmatched. For the CDR3, the DNA is TGCAGTGCTACGTTTGGGGACAGGGGAAACGAGCAGTACTTC. Its translation: CSATFGDRGNEQYF.

The J gene is TRBJ2-4, the V gene TRBV9; 7 nucleotides align to TRBD2. The CDR3 totals 17 residues. V lost 0 bases to trimming and J lost 0 bases; unmatched junction nucleotides: 6. The germline V gene has CDR1 SGDLS and CDR2 YYNGEE. CDR3 nucleotide sequence: TGTGCCAGCAGCGTAGGGGAGGGCCGACTAGCCAAAAACATTCAGTACTTC. This codes for CASSVGEGRLAKNIQYF. The entire variable domain, with the rest obtained from reference TRBV9 and TRBJ2-4, is as follows: DSGVTQTPKHLITATGQRVTLRCSPRSGDLSVYWYQQSLDQGLQFLIQYYNGEERAKGNILERFSAQQFPDLHSELNLSSLELGDSALYFCASSVGEGRLAKNIQYFGAGTRLSVL.

This clonotype has more than one count but fewer than ten. CDR3 residues: CASSLTGNSGNTIYF. Written as DNA, the CDR3 is TGCGCCAGCAGCTTAACAGGGAACTCTGGAAACACCATATATTTT. The gene calls are TRBV5-1 and TRBJ1-3; D is possibly TRBD1 (6 bases). The germline CDR1 and CDR2 sequences are SGHRS and YFSETQ. This CDR3 has 15 amino acids. The V and J ends lost 2 bases and 0 bases respectively, with 9 bases between them.

This clonotype occurred once. The CDR3 DNA reads TGTGCCAGCAGTGATCCAATTGAGCAGTACTTC. Amino acid sequence: CASSDPIEQYF. The chain joins TRBV2 to TRBJ2-7; the D is unclear. Looked up from germline, CDR1 is SNHLY and CDR2 is FYNNEI. V dropped 3 bases and J dropped 7 bases, with 7 bases sitting between them. This CDR3 spans 11 amino acids.

In regard to this clonotype: A single base separates this from a much larger clone, so it may be a read error. The V and J genes are TRBV20-1 and TRBJ1-5; D uncertain. The CDR3 loop spans 14 amino acids. In germline, CDR1 is DFQATT, CDR2 SNEGSKA (reference sequence). CDR3 region: CRARIGRGNQPQHF. The CDR3 DNA follows: TGCCGTGCTAGAATAGGGCGGGGCAATCAGCCCCAGCATTTT.

The V and J genes are TRBV10-3 and TRBJ1-5; 7 bases fit TRBD1. The CDR3 length is 16 residues. Germline lookup yields CDR1 ENHRY and CDR2 SYGVKD. The V gene end was trimmed by 10 bases and the J gene end by 0 bases; junction bases not matched to a gene: 12. DNA for the CDR3: TGTGCCACCTCTACCGTAGGGGGCTATAGCAATCAGCCCCAGCATTTT. Translation gives CATSTVGGYSNQPQHF.

This clonotype was detected only a few times. CDR3 residues: CSARDRAGSRGDTGELFF. CDR3 nucleotide sequence: TGCAGTGCTAGAGATAGGGCAGGGTCGAGGGGTGACACCGGGGAGCTGTTTTTT. The chain links TRBV20-1 to TRBJ2-2, with D possibly called TRBD1 or TRBD2 (5 bases each). CDR1 and CDR2 from the germline V gene are DFQATT and SNEGSKA (reference sequence). The CDR3 runs to 18 residues. V was clipped by 0 bases and J by 3 bases, with 20 bases between them.

This clonotype was counted ten times or more. Here the CDR3 DNA reads TGCAGTGCTAGGAGACAGGCCCAAGAGACCCAGTACTTC. Protein sequence: CSARRQAQETQYF. The rearrangement links TRBV20-1 to TRBJ2-5; maybe TRBD1 (6 bases). The CDR3 has 13 residues. The V gene lost 3 bases and the J gene lost 1 base, with 9 bases spanning the gap. The germline V gene has CDR1 DFQATT and CDR2 SNEGSKA (reference sequence).

On this clonotype: A clone one base away is much larger, so this may be a read error. V and J are TRBV7-6 and TRBJ2-7; D is ambiguous. The CDR3 totals 14 residues. The germline V gene has CDR1 SGHVS and CDR2 FNYEAQ. CDR3 in DNA: TGTACCAGCAGCAACACCCGAGAACCCTACGAGCAGTACTTC. The encoded protein is CTSSNTREPYEQYF.

The table lists this clonotype with a few counts. This chain's CDR3 is CASSQDSWGKPHTGANVLTF. CDR3 coding DNA: TGTGCCAGCAGCCAAGATTCGTGGGGCAAGCCACACACTGGGGCCAACGTCCTGACTTTC. The chain is built from TRBV3-1 and TRBJ2-6; D perhaps matches TRBD1 (5 bases). The CDR3 contains 20 residues. CDR1 is LGHDT and CDR2 is YNNKEL in the germline V gene (reference sequence). V was cut by 0 bases and J by 2 bases, with 20 bases left in between.

This clonotype was detected ten times or more. The rearrangement links TRBV7-3 to TRBJ2-2; the D call may be TRBD1 or TRBD2 (5 bases each). Germline lookup yields CDR1 SGHTA and CDR2 FQGTGA. V was cut by 3 bases and J by 1 base, with 12 bases left in between. CDR3 length: 16 residues. The DNA of the CDR3 is TGTGCCAGCAGCTTGGCCGGGACGGTGAACACCGGGGAGCTGTTTTTT. Protein product: CASSLAGTVNTGELFF.

The V call is TRBV3-1, the J call TRBJ2-5; TRBD2 matches 12 bases. V dropped 0 bases and J dropped 7; count of bases not matched to a gene: 9. CDR3 length equals 17 residues. Germline lookup yields CDR1 LGHDT and CDR2 YNNKEL (reference sequence). CDR3 nucleotide sequence: TGTGCCAGCAGCCAAGAGACTAGCGGGAGACTTTTGGCGACCCAGTACTTC. As protein: CASSQETSGRLLATQYF.